The rows below give T cell receptor beta chains drawn from one sample of a study of cytomegalovirus exposure and HLA in healthy donors. Only in-frame clones appear in the TCRdb table, and some are missing; sequencing was by immunoSEQ multiplex PCR. This table holds about 110,000 clones, 80% to 85% found once. Sequenced sample: PBMCs. The receptor set was obtained from a woman aged 55-70 years in good health and CMV-seropositive. Each CDR3 is given with its conserved first and last residue. D genes are given only for firm matches. Clone size is not always given. Where it is, it says once, few, many or a class for expanded clones.

clone_size j_call d_call v_call cdr3_aa cdr3_nt
once TRBJ2-7 TRBD2 TRBV5-1 CASSLVAGVYYEQYF TGCGCCAGCAGCTTGGTAGCGGGAGTCTACTACGAGCAGTACTTC
. TRBJ2-3 TRBD1 TRBV19 CASRNRGRESTDTQYF TGTGCCAGTAGAAACAGGGGGCGAGAGAGCACAGATACGCAGTATTTT
. TRBJ1-6 TRBD1 TRBV7-6 CASSLGTGPNNSPLHF TGTGCCAGCAGCCTAGGGACAGGGCCTAATAATTCACCCCTCCACTTT
. TRBJ1-2 . TRBV2 CASSPHPGYYGYTF TGTGCCAGCAGCCCCCATCCAGGGTACTATGGCTACACCTTC
. TRBJ2-4 . TRBV4-2 CASSQVFSSQAKNIQYF TGTGCCAGCAGCCAAGTATTTAGCTCGCAAGCCAAAAACATTCAGTACTTC
. TRBJ2-7 . TRBV5-1 CASSWGQGSYEQYF TGCGCCAGCAGCTGGGGTCAGGGTTCCTACGAGCAGTACTTC
. TRBJ2-2 . TRBV5-1 CASHDRTNTGELFF TGCGCCAGCCACGACAGGACGAACACCGGGGAGCTGTTTTTT
once TRBJ2-5 TRBD2 TRBV7-3 CASSLTPAGRETQYF TGTGCCAGCAGCTTAACCCCAGCGGGAAGGGAGACCCAGTACTTC
. TRBJ2-4 TRBD2 TRBV2 CASSGEGGAKNIQYF TGTGCCAGCAGTGGGGAGGGAGGGGCCAAAAACATTCAGTACTTC
once TRBJ1-2 . TRBV2 CAGIHEASVYGYTF TGTGCCGGAATTCACGAGGCCTCGGTTTATGGCTACACCTTC
. TRBJ2-7 . TRBV5-1 CASSLTVYEQYF TGCGCCAGCAGCTTGACGGTCTACGAGCAGTACTTC
. TRBJ2-3 . TRBV28 CASSFMGARADTQYF TGTGCCAGCAGTTTCATGGGGGCCAGGGCAGATACGCAGTATTTT
. TRBJ2-2 . TRBV12-5 CASGLRAGNTGELFF TGTGCTAGTGGTTTGAGGGCGGGGAACACCGGGGAGCTGTTTTTT
. TRBJ2-5 . TRBV28 CASSLAGLSVVGETQYF TGTGCCAGCAGTTTAGCGGGCCTTAGCGTGGTGGGGGAGACCCAGTACTTC
. TRBJ2-7 TRBD2 TRBV5-6 CASRRASGISYEQYF TGTGCCAGCAGGCGGGCTAGCGGAATCTCCTACGAGCAGTACTTC
. TRBJ2-7 . TRBV5-1 CASSLDPLNSYEQYF TGCGCCAGCAGCTTGGATCCCTTAAATAGCTACGAGCAGTACTTC
once TRBJ2-3 TRBD2 TRBV18 CASSPGGAAGDTDTQYF TGTGCCAGCTCACCAGGTGGGGCAGCGGGAGACACAGATACGCAGTATTTT
. TRBJ2-7 TRBD2 TRBV2 CASETSGSDEQYF TGTGCCAGCGAGACTAGCGGGAGCGACGAGCAGTACTTC
. TRBJ2-7 TRBD2 TRBV19 CASSFSGSIRGYEQYF TGTGCCAGTAGTTTTAGCGGGAGCATCAGGGGCTACGAGCAGTACTTC
. TRBJ2-7 . TRBV11-1 CASSLRATAYEQYF TGTGCCAGCAGCTTACGTGCGACAGCCTACGAGCAGTACTTC
. TRBJ2-1 . TRBV7-3 CASSLGGGIYNEQFF TGTGCCAGCAGCCTAGGAGGCGGGATCTACAATGAGCAGTTCTTC
. TRBJ2-1 . TRBV14 CASSQDGFGTYNEQFF TGTGCCAGCAGCCAAGATGGTTTCGGGACTTACAATGAGCAGTTCTTC
. TRBJ2-1 TRBD2 TRBV9 CASSAGLARKFF TGTGCCAGCAGCGCGGGACTAGCGCGTAAATTCTTC
. TRBJ1-2 . TRBV7-9 CASSLAGLRGLDGYTF TGTGCCAGCAGCTTAGCTGGGTTAAGGGGACTGGATGGCTACACCTTC
. TRBJ1-2 . TRBV19 CASQRQQGGYGYTF TGTGCCAGTCAACGGCAGCAGGGAGGCTATGGCTACACCTTC
. TRBJ2-7 . TRBV7-3 CASSLSGLENEQYF TGTGCCAGCAGCTTAAGTGGGTTGGAGAACGAGCAGTACTTC
. TRBJ1-1 . TRBV11-2 CASSSTVRGTEAFF TGTGCCAGCAGCTCCACAGTGCGAGGGACTGAAGCTTTCTTT
. TRBJ2-7 TRBD1 TRBV5-1 CASSTTSRDSFTYEQYF TGCGCCAGCAGCACCACCTCCCGGGACAGCTTCACCTACGAGCAGTACTTC
once TRBJ1-1 . TRBV5-8 CASSADRVNTEAFF TGTGCCAGCAGCGCAGACAGAGTCAACACTGAAGCTTTCTTT
. TRBJ2-1 TRBD2 TRBV7-9 CASSSFTSGRYNEQFF TGTGCCAGCAGCTCCTTTACTAGCGGGCGTTACAATGAGCAGTTCTTC
. TRBJ2-1 TRBD2 TRBV13 CASSLRTAGVGNEQFF TGTGCCAGCAGCTTACGGACAGCGGGAGTGGGCAATGAGCAGTTCTTC
. TRBJ2-2 . TRBV14 CASSQDRGPGELFF TGTGCCAGCAGCCAAGATAGGGGTCCCGGGGAGCTGTTTTTT
. TRBJ2-2 . TRBV7-9 CASSLPEVSGELFF TGTGCCAGCAGCCTCCCCGAGGTTAGCGGGGAGCTGTTTTTT
. TRBJ2-3 . TRBV19 CASSIGNSYTDTQYF TGTGCCAGTAGTATAGGAAACTCCTACACAGATACGCAGTATTTT
few TRBJ2-1 . TRBV9 CASSATNLNEQFF TGTGCCAGCAGTGCCACTAATTTAAATGAGCAGTTCTTC
. TRBJ1-5 TRBD1 TRBV2 CASRDREIWHSNQPQHF TGTGCCAGCAGGGACAGGGAGATTTGGCATAGCAATCAGCCCCAGCATTTT
. TRBJ2-1 TRBD1 TRBV6-5 CASSYDRAIYEQFF TGTGCCAGCAGTTACGACAGGGCAATATATGAGCAGTTCTTC
. TRBJ1-3 . TRBV6-5 CASRAHTSGNTIYF TGTGCCAGCAGAGCTCATACCTCTGGAAACACCATATATTTT
. TRBJ1-5 TRBD1 TRBV19 CASGDRASNQPQHF TGTGCCAGTGGGGACAGGGCTAGCAATCAGCCCCAGCATTTT
. TRBJ2-2 TRBD2 TRBV9 CASSVFAGGPSTGELFF TGTGCCAGCAGCGTATTTGCGGGAGGGCCGAGCACCGGGGAGCTGTTTTTT
. TRBJ2-2 . TRBV19 CASSIDAVNTGELFF TGTGCCAGTAGTATAGATGCAGTAAACACCGGGGAGCTGTTTTTT
once TRBJ1-4 TRBD1 TRBV7-2 CASTGQGLSEEKLFF TGTGCCAGCACGGGACAGGGCTTGTCAGAAGAAAAACTGTTTTTT
. TRBJ2-1 . TRBV21-1 CASSKTGLINEQFF TGTGCCAGCAGCAAAACGGGACTAATTAATGAGCAGTTCTTC
. TRBJ2-7 TRBD1 TRBV25-1 CASSDRGQGSYEQYF TGTGCCAGCAGTGATAGGGGACAGGGTTCCTACGAGCAGTACTTC
. TRBJ2-7 . TRBV13 CASGGQPRGEQYF TGTGCCAGCGGTGGACAACCCAGGGGCGAGCAGTACTTC
. TRBJ1-2 TRBD1 TRBV18 CASSPEGQGSGYTF TGTGCCAGCTCACCCGAGGGACAGGGGAGCGGCTACACCTTC
. TRBJ2-2 TRBD1 TRBV6-1 CASSLQGVPGELFF TGTGCCAGCAGTCTTCAGGGGGTCCCCGGGGAGCTGTTTTTT
. TRBJ2-5 . TRBV28 CASSSRGQNWYQETQYF TGTGCCAGCAGTTCGCGGGGTCAGAATTGGTACCAAGAGACCCAGTACTTC
. TRBJ1-3 . TRBV5-1 CASSLESSGNTIYF TGCGCCAGCAGCTTGGAGAGCTCTGGAAACACCATATATTTT
once TRBJ1-5 TRBD1 TRBV28 CALRDSNSNQPQHF TGTGCCCTCCGGGACAGTAATAGCAATCAGCCCCAGCATTTT
. TRBJ1-1 . TRBV27 CASSFLGRENTEAFF TGTGCCAGCAGTTTTCTAGGACGGGAGAACACTGAAGCTTTCTTT
many TRBJ1-1 . TRBV19 CASKPGTYNTEAFF TGTGCCAGTAAACCTGGGACATACAACACTGAAGCTTTCTTT